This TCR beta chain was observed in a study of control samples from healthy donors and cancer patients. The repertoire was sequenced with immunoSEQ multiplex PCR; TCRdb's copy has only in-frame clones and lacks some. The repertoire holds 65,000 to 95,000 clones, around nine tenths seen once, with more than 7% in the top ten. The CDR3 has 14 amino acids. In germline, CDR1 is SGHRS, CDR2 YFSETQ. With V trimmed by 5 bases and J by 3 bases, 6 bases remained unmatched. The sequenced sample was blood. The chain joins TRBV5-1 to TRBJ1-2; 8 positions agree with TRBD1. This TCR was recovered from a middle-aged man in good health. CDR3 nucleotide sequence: TGCGCCAGCAGTCAGGACAGGGCGGACTATGGCTACACCTTC. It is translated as CASSQDRADYGYTF.